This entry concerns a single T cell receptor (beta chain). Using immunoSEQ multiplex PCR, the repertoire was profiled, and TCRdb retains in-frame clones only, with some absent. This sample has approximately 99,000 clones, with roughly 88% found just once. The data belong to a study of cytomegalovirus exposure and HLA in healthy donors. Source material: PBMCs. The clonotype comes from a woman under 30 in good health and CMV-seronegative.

This CDR3 reads CASSLREGLVYEQYF. The CDR3 DNA sequence: TGTGCCAGCAGCTTAAGAGAGGGCCTGGTCTACGAGCAGTACTTC. The chain is built from TRBV7-3 and TRBJ2-7; possibly TRBD2 for D (5 bases). Germline CDR1 and CDR2: SGHTA and FQGTGA. Deletions cut 1 base from V and 3 bases from J, with 13 bases between. The CDR3 contains 15 residues. The whole variable domain, filled in from reference TRBV7-3 and TRBJ2-7, reads GAGVSQTPSNKVTEKGKYVELRCDPISGHTALYWYRQSLGQGPEFLIYFQGTGAADDSGLPNDRFFAVRPEGSVSTLKIQRTERGDSAVYLCASSLREGLVYEQYFGPGTRLTVT.